This TCR beta chain appears in the sequencing data of a study of T cells in Graves' hyperthyroidism and ophthalmopathy. The CDR3 contains 14 residues. V was shortened by 5 bases and J by 3 bases, with 10 bases between the two germline ends. Germline CDR1 and CDR2: MDHEN and SYDVKM. The diagnoses drew upon clinical symptoms, serum thyroxine and TRAb, thyroid ultrasound and orbital computed tomography. Researchers took RNA transcripts and amplified the TCR beta CDR3 regions from them. HTBI primers drove first-round RT-PCR of the TCR CDR3. One entry per CDR3 protein results from TCRdb running MiXCR on the multiplex PCR reads. The sample shows roughly 700,000 distinct CDR3 sequences, approximately 40% of them seen only once.

The genes are TRBV28 and TRBJ2-2; D is uncertain. The sequencing input was blood. This clonotype originated in a woman between 35 and 50 years old with Graves' hyperthyroidism. CDR3 sequence: CASSPPRDTGELFF. The DNA of the CDR3 is TGTGCCAGCAGTCCCCCTCGGGACACCGGGGAGCTGTTTTTT.